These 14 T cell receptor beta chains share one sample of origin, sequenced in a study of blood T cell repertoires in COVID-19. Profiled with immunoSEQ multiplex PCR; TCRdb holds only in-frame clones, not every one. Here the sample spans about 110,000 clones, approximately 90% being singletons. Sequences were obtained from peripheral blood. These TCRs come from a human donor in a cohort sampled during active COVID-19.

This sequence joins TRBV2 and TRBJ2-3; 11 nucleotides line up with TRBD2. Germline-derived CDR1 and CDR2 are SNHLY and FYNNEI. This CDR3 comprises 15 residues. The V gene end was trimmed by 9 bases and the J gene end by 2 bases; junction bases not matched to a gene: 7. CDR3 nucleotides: TGTGCCAGTAAGGAGACTAGCGGGGTCACAGATACGCAGTATTTT. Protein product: CASKETSGVTDTQYF.

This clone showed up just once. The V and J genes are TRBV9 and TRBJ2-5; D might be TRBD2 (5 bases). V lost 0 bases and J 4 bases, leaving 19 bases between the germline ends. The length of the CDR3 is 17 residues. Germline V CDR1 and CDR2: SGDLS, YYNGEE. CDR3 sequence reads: CASSVGGLTVVPETQYF. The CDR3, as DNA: TGTGCCAGCAGCGTAGGAGGGCTGACCGTCGTCCCAGAGACCCAGTACTTC.

CDR3 in DNA: TGTGCCAGCAGTGAATTAGGGGTACGCTACACCTTC. Its translation is CASSELGVRYTF. The chain uses TRBV25-1 and TRBJ1-2; a weak D match, TRBD1 (5 bases). The germline gives CDR1 MGHDK, CDR2 SYGVNS. The CDR3 consists of 12 residues. V shed 1 base and J shed 9 bases, with 9 bases lying between them.

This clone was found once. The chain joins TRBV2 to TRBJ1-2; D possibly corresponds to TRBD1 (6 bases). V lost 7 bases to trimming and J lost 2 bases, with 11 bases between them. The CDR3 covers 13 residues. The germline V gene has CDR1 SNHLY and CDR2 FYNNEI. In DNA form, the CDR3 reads TGTGCCAGCATAACAGGGTCCAACTATGGCTACACCTTC. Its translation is CASITGSNYGYTF. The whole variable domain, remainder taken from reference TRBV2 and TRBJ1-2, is EPEVTQTPSHQVTQMGQEVILRCVPISNHLYFYWYRQILGQKVEFLVSFYNNEISEKSEIFDDQFSVERPDGSNFTLKIRSTKLEDSAMYFCASITGSNYGYTFGSGTRLTVV.

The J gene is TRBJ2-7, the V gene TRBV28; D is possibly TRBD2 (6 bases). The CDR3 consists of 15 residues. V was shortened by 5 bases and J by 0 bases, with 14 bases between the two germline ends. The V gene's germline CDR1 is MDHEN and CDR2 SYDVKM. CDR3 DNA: TGTGCCAGCAGTCCGGGGGACTCCAGCTCCTACGAGCAGTACTTC. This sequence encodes CASSPGDSSSYEQYF.

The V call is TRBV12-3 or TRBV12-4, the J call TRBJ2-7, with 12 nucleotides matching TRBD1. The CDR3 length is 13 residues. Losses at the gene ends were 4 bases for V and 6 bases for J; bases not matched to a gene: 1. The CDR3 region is CASSWDRGLEQYF. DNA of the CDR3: TGTGCCAGCAGTTGGGACAGGGGGCTCGAGCAGTACTTC.

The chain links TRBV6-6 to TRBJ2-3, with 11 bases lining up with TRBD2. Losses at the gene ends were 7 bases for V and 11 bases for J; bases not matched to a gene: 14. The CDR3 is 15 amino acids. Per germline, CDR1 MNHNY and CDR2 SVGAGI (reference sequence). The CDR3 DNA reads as TGTGCCAGCAAATGGGGGACTAGCGGTCCAGAAGGGCAGTATTTT. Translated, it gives CASKWGTSGPEGQYF.

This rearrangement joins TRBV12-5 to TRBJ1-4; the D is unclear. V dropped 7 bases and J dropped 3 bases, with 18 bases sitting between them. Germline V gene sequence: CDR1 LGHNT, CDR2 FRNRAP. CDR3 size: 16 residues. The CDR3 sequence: CASADTDYKSNEKLFF. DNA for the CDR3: TGTGCTAGTGCCGACACCGATTACAAGTCTAATGAAAAACTGTTTTTT.

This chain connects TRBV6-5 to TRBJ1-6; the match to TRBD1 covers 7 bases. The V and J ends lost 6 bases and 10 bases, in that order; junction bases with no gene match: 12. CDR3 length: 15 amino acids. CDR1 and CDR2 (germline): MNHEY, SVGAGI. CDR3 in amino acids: CASRSQTGKGSPLHF. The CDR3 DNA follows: TGTGCCAGCAGATCCCAGACAGGGAAAGGGTCACCCCTCCACTTT.

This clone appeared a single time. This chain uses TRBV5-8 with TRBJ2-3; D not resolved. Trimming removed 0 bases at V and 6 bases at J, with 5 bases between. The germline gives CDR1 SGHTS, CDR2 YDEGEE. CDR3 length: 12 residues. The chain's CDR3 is CASSLVPDTQYF. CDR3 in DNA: TGTGCCAGCAGCTTGGTTCCGGATACGCAGTATTTT.

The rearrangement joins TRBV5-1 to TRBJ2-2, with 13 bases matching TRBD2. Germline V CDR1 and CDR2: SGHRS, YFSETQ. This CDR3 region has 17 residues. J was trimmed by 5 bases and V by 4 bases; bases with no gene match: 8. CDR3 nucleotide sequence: TGCGCCAGCAGCGGAAGAAAGACTAGCGGGGGGACCGGGGAGCTGTTTTTT. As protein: CASSGRKTSGGTGELFF. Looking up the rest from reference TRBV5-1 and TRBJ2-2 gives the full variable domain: KAGVTQTPRYLIKTRGQQVTLSCSPISGHRSVSWYQQTPGQGLQFLFEYFSETQRNKGNFPGRFSGRQFSNSRSEMNVSTLELGDSALYLCASSGRKTSGGTGELFFGEGSRLTVL.

The CDR3 protein is CASSSRDRPTDTQYF. The DNA for the CDR3 is TGTGCCAGCAGCTCAAGGGACAGACCGACAGATACGCAGTATTTT. The J gene is TRBJ2-3, the V gene TRBV7-8, with TRBD1 matching 7 bases. The junction had 7 bases not matched to a gene; V was cut back by 4 bases and J by 3 bases. CDR1 SGHVS and CDR2 FQNEAQ come from the germline V gene. This CDR3 is built from 15 residues. Drawing the rest from reference TRBV7-8 and TRBJ2-3, the complete variable domain is GAGVSQSPRYKVAKRGQDVALRCDPISGHVSLFWYQQALGQGPEFLTYFQNEAQLDKSGLPSDRFFAERPEGSVSTLKIQRTQQEDSAVYLCASSSRDRPTDTQYFGPGTRLTVL.

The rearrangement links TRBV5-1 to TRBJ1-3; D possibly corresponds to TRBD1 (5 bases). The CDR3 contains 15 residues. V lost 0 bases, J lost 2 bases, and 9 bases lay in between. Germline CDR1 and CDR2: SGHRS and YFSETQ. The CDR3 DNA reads TGCGCCAGCAGCTTGGTGCAGGGTCCTGGAAACACCATATATTTT. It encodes CASSLVQGPGNTIYF.

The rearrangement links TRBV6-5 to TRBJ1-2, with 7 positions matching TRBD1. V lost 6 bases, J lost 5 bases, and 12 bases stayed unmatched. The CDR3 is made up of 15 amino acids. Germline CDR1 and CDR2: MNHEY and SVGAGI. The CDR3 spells CASRSRGGVPYGYTF. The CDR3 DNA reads TGTGCCAGCAGATCCCGAGGGGGCGTCCCGTATGGCTACACCTTC.